Listed below are T cell receptor beta chains from one sample, sequenced in a study of T cells in Graves' hyperthyroidism and ophthalmopathy. MiXCR was run by TCRdb on the multiplex PCR reads, yielding one entry per CDR3 protein. The table shows a few hundred thousand distinct CDR3 sequences, with 35% to 55% occurring only once. The material sequenced was peripheral blood or thyroid tissue (not recorded which). These receptors all stem from a woman aged 18 to 35 with Graves' hyperthyroidism. The conserved cysteine and the conserved F or W are not part of the CDR3 here.

j_call,v_call,cdr3_aa
TRBJ1-1,TRBV20-1,SARKGSGWVSNEAF
TRBJ1-4,TRBV5-6,ASGQGRWGEKLF
TRBJ1-4,TRBV7-2,ASPRVDEKLF
TRBJ1-4,TRBV15,ATSRVREVNEKLF
-,TRBV7-9,ASSFPRGRPYNEQF
TRBJ2-2,TRBV13,ASSFGRGDGELF
TRBJ1-2,TRBV11-2,ASSRGTSGRNYGYT
TRBJ1-5,TRBV12-3/TRBV12-4,ASSLGDRGNSNQPQH
TRBJ1-2,TRBV7-3,ASSPDTGGGGGYT
TRBJ1-4,TRBV24-1,ATMDSTNEKLF
TRBJ1-5,TRBV7-2,ASSFDGLTSGLTNQPQH
TRBJ1-3,TRBV29-1,SVGQGGDYTIY
TRBJ2-7,TRBV20-1,SARVFYEQY
TRBJ2-5,TRBV7-2,ASSLALAGNRGHPKETQY
TRBJ1-1,TRBV18,ASSPLDRATDTEAF
TRBJ2-2,TRBV5-1,ASSLESSFRELF
TRBJ1-6,TRBV2,ASSPGQGRDEENSPLH
TRBJ1-1,TRBV11-2,ASSLVGGTPTGTEAF
TRBJ2-3,TRBV7-9,ASSSRRAESTDTQY
TRBJ2-7,TRBV20-1,SAPSGLAVNSYEQY
TRBJ2-7,TRBV11-2,ASSLVLERYEQY
TRBJ2-5,TRBV20-1,SASYRGETQY
TRBJ1-1,TRBV6-6,ASSYSTPRAEAF
-,TRBV2,AMPGLENHNEQF
TRBJ2-7,TRBV7-9,ASSPPGAYYEQY
TRBJ2-7,TRBV6-5,ASSYYGQAAYEQY
TRBJ2-7,TRBV10-1,ASSESGVGGFEQY
TRBJ2-5,TRBV24-1,ATSDPGATADQPQY
TRBJ2-7,TRBV5-1,ASSLGVSYEQY
TRBJ1-5,TRBV29-1,SSPSPGSGQPQH
TRBJ2-5,TRBV24-1,ATSDHRDYRETQY
TRBJ1-6,TRBV2,ASSGQGSAPLH
TRBJ1-1,TRBV5-1,ASSLARVTNEAF
TRBJ2-1,TRBV7-9,ASSRGSSGRWYNEQF
TRBJ1-2,TRBV6-5,ASREGTGHYGYT
TRBJ2-7,TRBV12-3/TRBV12-4,ASSLGAGVEY
TRBJ2-7,TRBV11-3,ASSLGGLEGPDEQY
TRBJ2-2,TRBV9,ASSSRNTGELF